The 13 T cell receptor beta chains in this list originate from one sample, sequenced in a study of blood T cell repertoires in COVID-19. Only in-frame clones appear in the TCRdb table, and some are missing; sequencing was by immunoSEQ multiplex PCR. The sample shows fewer than 300,000 clones, 82% of them seen only once. The source material was peripheral blood. The receptor source for this set is a woman younger than 35 with acute or convalescent COVID-19.

J is TRBJ2-6 and V is TRBV7-2; D not certain. Germline-derived CDR1 and CDR2 are SGHTA and FQGNSA. The CDR3 has 13 amino acids. V was pared by 4 bases and J by 5 bases, with 6 bases between. The CDR3, as DNA: TGTGCCAGCAGCTCCCCCTGGGCCAACGTCCTGACTTTC. Amino acids: CASSSPWANVLTF.

The V gene is TRBV10-1, the J gene TRBJ2-3; 7 bases fit TRBD2. Germline CDR1 reads WNHNN; CDR2 reads SYGVQD (reference sequence). V trimming: 4 bases; J trimming: 4 bases; junction bases outside the gene matches: 5. This CDR3 comprises 14 residues. This CDR3 is CASSAGLGADTQYF. CDR3 bases: TGCGCCAGCAGTGCTGGACTAGGGGCAGATACGCAGTATTTT.

Turning to this clone: The junction does not match germline at one end; this may be a read error. The chain links TRBV5-8 to TRBJ1-2, with 7 bases fitting TRBD1. The CDR3 covers 14 residues. Germline V lookup: CDR1 SGHTS, CDR2 YDEGEE. CDR3 amino acids: CASSLLVTGSTLYF. CDR3 sequence (DNA): TGTGCCAGCAGCTTGTTAGTGACAGGGTCCACACTTTACTTC.

The chain has TRBV6-5 and TRBJ1-3, with a possible D match to TRBD1 (5 bases). The CDR3 is 15 residues long. CDR1 is MNHEY and CDR2 is SVGAGI in the germline V gene. V was shortened by 4 bases and J by 0 bases, with 10 bases between the two germline ends. CDR3 loop: CASSSTVNSGNTIYF. The CDR3 DNA sequence: TGTGCCAGCAGTTCGACAGTGAACTCTGGAAACACCATATATTTT.

The chain uses TRBV12-3 or TRBV12-4 and TRBJ2-2; perhaps TRBD1 as D (5 bases). The CDR3 consists of 13 residues. The V gene lost 6 bases and the J gene lost 2 bases, with 7 bases spanning the gap. CDR3 residues: CASRTVNTGELFF. DNA of the CDR3: TGTGCCAGCAGGACAGTCAACACCGGGGAGCTGTTTTTT.

The V gene is TRBV7-9, the J gene TRBJ1-1; TRBD1 matches at 10 bases. V lost 3 bases to trimming and J lost 4 bases; unmatched junction nucleotides: 5. Germline CDR1 reads SEHNR; CDR2 reads FQNEAQ (reference sequence). CDR3 length: 15 residues. CDR3 DNA sequence: TGTGCCAGCAGCTTCGACAGGGGGCTGTTCACTGAAGCTTTCTTT. This codes for CASSFDRGLFTEAFF.

CDR3 sequence (DNA): TGTGCCAGCAAATCGATGGGGGGTGTTCTCACTGAAGCTTTCTTT. It is translated as CASKSMGGVLTEAFF. The V gene is TRBV27, the J gene TRBJ1-1; weak D call: TRBD1 (5 bases). Germline lookup yields CDR1 MNHEY and CDR2 SMNVEV (reference sequence). This CDR3 contains 15 residues. Trimming left V 7 bases short and J 4 bases short, with 19 bases between.

The chain recombines TRBV9 with TRBJ1-2; 8 positions match TRBD1. Per germline, CDR1 SGDLS and CDR2 YYNGEE. This CDR3 is built from 16 residues. V dropped 4 bases and J dropped 4; count of bases not matched to a gene: 12. The CDR3 bases are TGTGCCAGCAGCCCCCGAGGAGGTGGGACAGGCTATGGCTACACCTTC. Its protein is CASSPRGGGTGYGYTF.

V usage is TRBV7-9 and J usage is TRBJ2-7, with D perhaps matching TRBD1 (6 bases). The CDR3 length is 12 residues. Trimming left V 8 bases short and J 2 bases short, with 10 bases between. Germline CDR1 and CDR2: SEHNR and FQNEAQ (reference sequence). The CDR3 region is CASGTLTYEQYF. CDR3 nucleotide sequence: TGTGCCAGCGGGACACTCACCTACGAGCAGTACTTC.

The gene calls are TRBV4-3 and TRBJ2-1, with 7 bases fitting TRBD1. Trimming removed 1 base from V and 8 bases from J; junction bases left unmatched: 8. This CDR3 is built from 15 residues. Germline V gene sequence: CDR1 LGHNA, CDR2 YSLEER. The DNA for the CDR3 is TGCGCCAGCAGCCAAGGACAGGGTGAGTTGGATGAGCAGTTCTTC. Its protein product is CASSQGQGELDEQFF.

This clone came up a few times. The chain is built from TRBV6-5 and TRBJ1-1; D is uncertain. The CDR3 sequence is 13 residues long. Germline loops: CDR1 MNHEY, CDR2 SVGAGI. V was pared by 6 bases and J by 0 bases, with 8 bases between. This CDR3 is CASRWQVNTEAFF. In DNA, the CDR3 is TGTGCCAGCAGATGGCAAGTGAACACTGAAGCTTTCTTT.

The CDR3 bases are TGTGCCAGCAGCTTAGACTCCAACAATCAGCCCCAGCATTTT. Translated, it gives CASSLDSNNQPQHF. The chain recombines TRBV7-2 with TRBJ1-5; D unclear. Germline assignment: CDR1 SGHTA and CDR2 FQGNSA. V was shortened by 1 base and J by 3 bases, with 7 bases between the two germline ends. The length of the CDR3 is 14 residues. The full variable domain, its missing parts supplied by reference TRBV7-2 and TRBJ1-5, is GAGVSQSPSNKVTEKGKDVELRCDPISGHTALYWYRQSLGQGLEFLIYFQGNSAPDKSGLPSDRFSAERTGGSVSTLTIQRTQQEDSAVYLCASSLDSNNQPQHFGDGTRLSIL.

This clone was seen only once. The chain has TRBV19 and TRBJ2-1, with 11 nucleotides matching TRBD2. Germline-derived CDR1 and CDR2 are LNHDA and SQIVND (reference sequence). The CDR3 is made up of 16 amino acids. V was pared by 3 bases and J by 9 bases, with 10 bases of the junction left unmatched. The CDR3: CASSMAGTSGGVEQFF. The CDR3 DNA reads TGTGCCAGTAGTATGGCCGGGACTAGCGGTGGTGTTGAGCAGTTCTTC.